A single sample gave rise to the 19 T cell receptor beta chains below, sequenced in a study of technical replicates of blood from several donors. The data were produced by immunoSEQ multiplex PCR, yet TCRdb's version contains in-frame clones alone and is incomplete. The table shows some 48,000 clones, with roughly nine tenths occurring only once. Sequences were obtained from PBMCs. The receptor source for this set is a human donor in good health. Some clones in this sample may be carry-over from other donors' samples.

The gene calls are TRBV10-1 and TRBJ2-7, with unresolved D. The CDR3 covers 15 residues. Germline CDR1 WNHNN, CDR2 SYGVQD (reference sequence). The ends were cut back, 2 bases at V and 7 bases at J, with 18 bases in the middle. Here the CDR3 reads CASSEGSRRWSEQYF. The CDR3 nucleotides are TGCGCCAGCAGTGAGGGCTCCCGGAGATGGTCGGAGCAGTACTTC.

This chain connects TRBV19 to TRBJ1-1, with D uncertain. From germline, CDR1 is LNHDA and CDR2 SQIVND (reference sequence). Trimming shortened V by 2 bases and J by 1 base, and 5 bases separated the two germline ends. This CDR3 contains 13 residues. CDR3 in DNA: TGTGCCAGTAGTATAAACAGGAACACTGAAGCTTTCTTT. Translating gives CASSINRNTEAFF.

Comments on this clone: The final CDR3 position lacks the conserved phenylalanine or tryptophan, pointing to a likely read error. The DNA is left out, because the CDR3 cannot be placed on it with certainty; the CDR3 is given as TCRdb lists it. The rearrangement links TRBV2 to TRBJ1-1; whether TRBD1, the table's D call, matches the DNA was not checked. The CDR3 length is 9 residues, termini included. CDR1 is SNHLY and CDR2 is FYNNEI in the germline V gene. CDR3 region: CASSARGEN.

V and J are TRBV7-9 and TRBJ2-2, with 7 nucleotides matching TRBD1. CDR1 SEHNR and CDR2 FQNEAQ come from the germline V gene (reference sequence). J lost 4 bases, V lost 5 bases, and 1 base had no gene match. The CDR3 covers 13 residues. The CDR3 nucleotides are TGTGCCAGCAGCCCAGGGGGCACCGGGGAGCTGTTTTTT. This translates into CASSPGGTGELFF.

V gene TRBV7-2 combines with J gene TRBJ2-7; 11 bases map to TRBD2. The trim removed 5 bases at V and 4 bases at J, leaving 7 bases unmatched. The CDR3 runs to 15 residues. Germline V gene data show CDR1 as SGHTA and CDR2 as FQGNSA. Here the CDR3 reads CASSQQPSGRYEQYF. The DNA of the CDR3 is TGTGCCAGCAGCCAACAACCTAGCGGGAGGTACGAGCAGTACTTC.

The chain joins TRBV5-1 to TRBJ1-1, with 7 bases that match TRBD1. The germline CDR1 and CDR2 sequences are SGHRS and YFSETQ. V was pared by 5 bases and J by 6 bases, with 4 bases of the junction left unmatched. The CDR3 extends over 12 amino acids. CDR3 region: CASSQQGSEAFF. The CDR3 DNA sequence: TGCGCCAGCAGTCAACAGGGGTCTGAAGCTTTCTTT.

V and J are TRBV6-1 and TRBJ2-7, with a possible D match to TRBD2 (5 bases). The CDR3 contains 17 residues. Trimming cost V 2 bases and J 2 bases, with 19 bases left between them. Germline V gives CDR1 MNHNS, CDR2 SASEGT. The CDR3, as DNA: TGTGCCAGCAGTGAAAGTGTAGTCAGCGGTATACCCTACGAGCAGTACTTC. It is translated as CASSESVVSGIPYEQYF.

CDR3 nucleotides: TGTGCCAGCAGCCACGGACTAGGTGGGCAGTACTTC. It is translated as CASSHGLGGQYF. The rearrangement uses TRBV5-8 and TRBJ2-7, with 7 bases identical to TRBD2. Germline loops: CDR1 SGHTS, CDR2 YDEGEE. The length of the CDR3 is 12 residues. J lost 9 bases, V lost 4 bases, and 7 bases had no gene match. Drawing the rest from reference TRBV5-8 and TRBJ2-7, the complete variable domain is EAGVTQSPTHLIKTRGQQATLRCSPISGHTSVYWYQQALGLGLQFLLWYDEGEERNRGNFPPRFSGRQFPNYSSELNVNALELEDSALYLCASSHGLGGQYFGPGTRLTVT.

The V gene is TRBV7-2, the J gene TRBJ1-3; D unclear. The CDR3 runs to 15 residues. Per the germline V gene, CDR1 is SGHTA and CDR2 is FQGNSA. Trimming left V 6 bases short and J 3 bases short, with 15 bases between. CDR3 in amino acids: CASRRDNAGGNTIYF. The CDR3 nucleotides read TGTGCCAGCAGACGTGACAATGCTGGTGGAAACACCATATATTTT.

V gene TRBV5-6 combines with J gene TRBJ2-3, with D possibly being TRBD1 (5 bases). Germline CDR1 is SGHDT and CDR2 is YYEEEE. The V and J ends lost 1 base and 6 bases respectively, with 9 bases between them. The CDR3 loop spans 13 amino acids. CDR3 nucleotides: TGTGCCAGCAGCTTGCCAGGGCCGGATACGCAGTATTTT. Its protein product is CASSLPGPDTQYF. Variable domain in full (rest from reference TRBV5-6 and TRBJ2-3): DAGVTQSPTHLIKTRGQQVTLRCSPKSGHDTVSWYQQALGQGPQFIFQYYEEEERQRGNFPDRFSGHQFPNYSSELNVNALLLGDSALYLCASSLPGPDTQYFGPGTRLTVL.

V is TRBV7-2 and J is TRBJ2-3; 15 bases agree with TRBD2. J was trimmed by 6 bases and V by 6 bases; bases with no gene match: 13. This CDR3 has 18 amino acids. The germline V gene encodes CDR1 SGHTA and CDR2 FQGNSA. The CDR3 sequence is CASRAGTSGGPWTDTQYF. The CDR3 DNA sequence: TGTGCCAGCAGAGCTGGGACTAGCGGGGGGCCATGGACGGATACGCAGTATTTT.

V is TRBV13 and J is TRBJ1-4; a possible D gene is TRBD1 (6 bases). The ends were cut back, 5 bases at V and 8 bases at J, with 18 bases in the middle. Germline CDR1 PRHDT, CDR2 FYEKMQ (reference sequence). There are 15 residues in the CDR3. The CDR3 loop reads CASSAGNRVSEKLFF. As DNA, the CDR3 is TGTGCCAGCAGCGCCGGGAACAGGGTATCCGAAAAACTGTTTTTT.

The chain combines TRBV19 with TRBJ1-1; no definite D call. This CDR3 is built from 12 residues. The V and J ends lost 4 bases and 1 base respectively, with 4 bases between them. Germline CDR1 LNHDA, CDR2 SQIVND (reference sequence). Written as DNA, the CDR3 is TGTGCCAGTAGTACAGGGAACACTGAAGCTTTCTTT. This gives the protein CASSTGNTEAFF.

This chain connects TRBV18 to TRBJ2-2; 8 nucleotides agree with TRBD2. This CDR3 has 17 amino acids. J lost 5 bases, V lost 3 bases, and 11 bases had no gene match. Germline V gene lookup returns CDR1 KGHSH and CDR2 LQKENI. The CDR3 region has the DNA TGTGCCAGCTCACCCAAAGCGAGCGGGAGTGTGACCGGGGAGCTGTTTTTT. Residues: CASSPKASGSVTGELFF. The full variable domain, in which reference TRBV18 and TRBJ2-2 provide the parts outside the CDR3, is NAGVMQNPRHLVRRRGQEARLRCSPMKGHSHVYWYRQLPEEGLKFMVYLQKENIIDESGMPKERFSAEFPKEGPSILRIQQVVRGDSAAYFCASSPKASGSVTGELFFGEGSRLTVL.

This clone was found once. V is TRBV10-3 and J is TRBJ1-6; TRBD1 aligns across 7 bases. There are 13 residues in the CDR3. Germline loops: CDR1 ENHRY, CDR2 SYGVKD. With V trimmed by 10 bases and J by 7 bases, 7 bases remained unmatched. CDR3 protein: CATRQGKNSPLHF. As DNA, the CDR3 is TGTGCCACAAGACAGGGTAAGAATTCACCCCTCCACTTT.

This sequence joins TRBV15 and TRBJ2-2, with a weak D call TRBD2 (5 bases). The length of the CDR3 is 15 residues. Germline-derived CDR1 and CDR2 are LNHNV and YYDKDF (reference sequence). V was cut by 1 base and J by 0 bases, with 6 bases left in between. DNA of the CDR3: TGTGCCACCAGCAGAGGACTACCGAACACCGGGGAGCTGTTTTTT. Translated, it gives CATSRGLPNTGELFF.

This sequence joins TRBV4-1 and TRBJ2-1, with TRBD2 identical over 8 bases. The trim removed 6 bases at V and 8 bases at J, leaving 18 bases unmatched. Germline V gives CDR1 MGHRA, CDR2 YSYEKL. The CDR3 covers 17 residues. As DNA, the CDR3 is TGCGCCAGCAGGCCCTCGAGCGGGGGCCTATCCCTCCATGAGCAGTTCTTC. It encodes CASRPSSGGLSLHEQFF.

The V call is TRBV4-3, the J call TRBJ2-1; TRBD2 matches at 10 bases. Trimming took 0 bases from V and 5 from J; bases not matched to a gene: 1. The CDR3 runs 15 residues. Germline loops: CDR1 LGHNA, CDR2 YSLEER. CDR3 coding DNA: TGCGCCAGCAGCCAAGAGGGGACTAGCGACAATGAGCAGTTCTTC. The encoded protein is CASSQEGTSDNEQFF.

The chain combines TRBV30 with TRBJ1-2; TRBD1 aligns across 9 bases. The V gene's germline CDR1 is GTSNPN and CDR2 SVGIG (reference sequence). The CDR3 totals 16 residues. Trimming removed 5 bases from V and 6 bases from J; junction bases left unmatched: 16. CDR3 region: CAWLSTGTGYYHGYTF. CDR3 nucleotides: TGTGCCTGGCTCTCAACCGGGACAGGGTATTATCATGGCTACACCTTC. The variable domain in full, with the rest retrieved from reference TRBV30 and TRBJ1-2, is SQTIHQWPATLVQPVGSPLSLECTVEGTSNPNLYWYRQAAGRGLQLLFYSVGIGQISSEVPQNLSASRPQDRQFILSSKKLLLSDSGFYLCAWLSTGTGYYHGYTFGSGTRLTVV.